This T cell receptor (beta chain) was sequenced during a study of T cell repertoires in cytomegalovirus infection. About the research overall: A matching HLA type, together with CMV infection, was signaled by public TCR beta signatures.

TCRdb re-called the reads through MiXCR, storing one row per CDR3 protein. The sample has under 350,000 distinct CDR3 sequences; roughly 9.5% are singletons. The CDR3 is made up of 13 amino acids. The V gene's germline CDR1 is DFQATT and CDR2 SNEGSKA (reference sequence). The V gene end was trimmed by 4 bases and the J gene end by 5 bases; junction bases not matched to a gene: 4. The rearrangement links TRBV20-1 to TRBJ1-2, with 10 bases lining up with TRBD1. Sequences were obtained from PBMCs. The clonotype originates from a human donor in good health (CMV status not recorded). Some clones in this sample may be carry-over from other donors' samples. The CDR3 DNA sequence: TGCAGTGCTACGGACAGGGGGGGATATGGCTACACCTTC. Translating it yields CSATDRGGYGYTF.